This note documents a single T cell receptor (beta chain) sequence. Antigen: not known. Produced via immunoSEQ multiplex PCR; TCRdb's table is partial and in-frame only. The table has roughly 120,000 clones, 88% seen once. The data derive from a study of cytomegalovirus exposure and HLA in healthy donors. Findings and limits, study-wide: Reported results showed that the classifier diagnosed cytomegalovirus status with high specificity and sensitivity. Altogether, 150 or so TCR beta chains were recorded as cytomegalovirus-associated.

Per germline, CDR1 SGHRS and CDR2 YFSETQ. This CDR3 comprises 17 residues. V shed 4 bases and J shed 5 bases, with 21 bases lying between them. This receptor was identified in a man aged 18 to 29 in good health and CMV-seropositive. This chain links TRBV5-1 with TRBJ2-2; maybe TRBD1 (6 bases). The sequencing input was PBMCs. CDR3 protein: CASSNGQSRPRTGELFF. The CDR3 DNA sequence: TGCGCCAGCAGCAATGGACAGAGCCGTCCGAGGACCGGGGAGCTGTTTTTT.